Listed here is a single TCR beta chain. Antigen specificity is unknown. This entry comes from a study of beta chain features in type 1 diabetes. Study-level results: The cDNA sequencing approach could over-represent high-TCR-expressing cells. Moderate but significant shortening of TCRB CDR3s was recorded in all four CD4+ subsets from Type 1 diabetes patients.

Germline CDR1 and CDR2: LNHDA and SQIVND (reference sequence). This CDR3 has 17 amino acids. The junction had 3 bases not matched to a gene; V was cut back by 3 bases and J by 0 bases. All of the isolated RNA was reverse transcribed, so expressed TCRB transcripts were sequenced. Clones were sequenced by immunoSEQ multiplex PCR, and TCRdb holds only the in-frame ones, with some missing. Of 300,000 to 400,000 clones listed, around 10% are singletons. What was sequenced was central memory CD4+ T cells from blood. The chain combines TRBV19 with TRBJ2-6, with 9 bases fitting TRBD1. The clonotype was recovered from a man younger than 45 with type 1 diabetes. The CDR3 here is CASSMLTGGSGANVLTF. In nucleotides, the CDR3 is TGTGCCAGTAGTATGTTGACAGGGGGCTCTGGGGCCAACGTCCTGACTTTC.